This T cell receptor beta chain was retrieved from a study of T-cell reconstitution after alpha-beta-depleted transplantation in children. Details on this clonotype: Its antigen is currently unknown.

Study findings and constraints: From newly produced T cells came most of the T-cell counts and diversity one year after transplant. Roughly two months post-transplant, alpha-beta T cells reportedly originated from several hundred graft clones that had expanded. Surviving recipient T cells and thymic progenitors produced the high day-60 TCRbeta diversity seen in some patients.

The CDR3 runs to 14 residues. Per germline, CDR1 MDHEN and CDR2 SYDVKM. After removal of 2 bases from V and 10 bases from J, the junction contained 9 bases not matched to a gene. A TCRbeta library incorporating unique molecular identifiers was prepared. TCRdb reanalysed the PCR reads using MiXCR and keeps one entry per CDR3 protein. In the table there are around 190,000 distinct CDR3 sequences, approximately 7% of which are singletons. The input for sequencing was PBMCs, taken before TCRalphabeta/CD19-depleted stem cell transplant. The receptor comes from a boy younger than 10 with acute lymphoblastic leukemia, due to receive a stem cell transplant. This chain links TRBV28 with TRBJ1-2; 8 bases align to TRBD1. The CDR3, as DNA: TGTGCCAGCAGTTTAATCCAGGGGGCCTCTTACTACACCTTC. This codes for CASSLIQGASYYTF.